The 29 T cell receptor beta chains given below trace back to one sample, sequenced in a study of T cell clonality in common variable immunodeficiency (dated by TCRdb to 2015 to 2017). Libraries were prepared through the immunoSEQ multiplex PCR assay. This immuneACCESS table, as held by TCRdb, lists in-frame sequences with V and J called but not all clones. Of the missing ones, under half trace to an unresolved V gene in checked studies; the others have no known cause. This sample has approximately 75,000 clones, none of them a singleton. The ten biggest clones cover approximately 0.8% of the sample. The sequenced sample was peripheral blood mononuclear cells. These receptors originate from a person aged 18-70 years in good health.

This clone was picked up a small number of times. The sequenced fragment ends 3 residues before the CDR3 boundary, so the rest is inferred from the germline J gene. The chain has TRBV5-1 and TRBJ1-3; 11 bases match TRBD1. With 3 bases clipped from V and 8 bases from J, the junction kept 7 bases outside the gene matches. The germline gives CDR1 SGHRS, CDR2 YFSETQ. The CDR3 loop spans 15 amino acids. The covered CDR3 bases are TGCGCCAGCAGCTCGGACAGGGGGCCTCAGGACACC. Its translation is CASSSDRGPQDT. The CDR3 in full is CASSSDRGPQDTIYF.

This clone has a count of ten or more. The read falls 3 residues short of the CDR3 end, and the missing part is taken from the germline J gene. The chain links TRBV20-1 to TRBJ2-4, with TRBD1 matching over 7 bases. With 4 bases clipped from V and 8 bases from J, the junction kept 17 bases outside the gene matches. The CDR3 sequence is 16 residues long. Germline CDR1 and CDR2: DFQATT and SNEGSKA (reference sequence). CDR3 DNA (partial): TGCAGTGCTACTCCCCAAGACAGGGTTGGAGCAGACATT. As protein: CSATPQDRVGADI. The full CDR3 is CSATPQDRVGADIQYF.

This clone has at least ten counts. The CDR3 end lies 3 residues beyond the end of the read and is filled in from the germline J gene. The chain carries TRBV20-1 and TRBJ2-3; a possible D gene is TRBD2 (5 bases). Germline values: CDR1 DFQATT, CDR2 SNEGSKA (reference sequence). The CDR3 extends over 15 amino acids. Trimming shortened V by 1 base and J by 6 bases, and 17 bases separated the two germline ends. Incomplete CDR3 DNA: TGCAGTGCTAGAGTACCTCTAGCCACGGGGGATACG. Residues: CSARVPLATGDT. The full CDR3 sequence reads CSARVPLATGDTQYF.

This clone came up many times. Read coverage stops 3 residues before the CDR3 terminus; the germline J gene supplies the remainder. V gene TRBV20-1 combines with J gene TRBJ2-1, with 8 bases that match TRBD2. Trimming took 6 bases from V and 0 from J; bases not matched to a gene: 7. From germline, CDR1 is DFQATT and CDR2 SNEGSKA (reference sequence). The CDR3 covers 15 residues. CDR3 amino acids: CSAESGTSSYNEQFF. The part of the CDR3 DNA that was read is TGCAGTGCAGAGAGCGGGACTAGCTCCTACAATGAG.

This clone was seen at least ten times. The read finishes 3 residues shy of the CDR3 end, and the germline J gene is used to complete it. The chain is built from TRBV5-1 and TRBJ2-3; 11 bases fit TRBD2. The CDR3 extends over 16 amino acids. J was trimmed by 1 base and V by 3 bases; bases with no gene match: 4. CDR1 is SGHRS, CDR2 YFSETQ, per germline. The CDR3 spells CASSSVAGGGTDTQYF. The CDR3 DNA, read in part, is TGCGCCAGCAGCTCCGTAGCGGGAGGGGGCACAGATACG.

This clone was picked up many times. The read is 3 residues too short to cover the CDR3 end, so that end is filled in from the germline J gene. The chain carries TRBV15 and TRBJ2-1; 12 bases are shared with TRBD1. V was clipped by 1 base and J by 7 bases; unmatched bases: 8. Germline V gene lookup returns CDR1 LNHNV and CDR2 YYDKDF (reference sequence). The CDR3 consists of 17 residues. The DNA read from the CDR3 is TGTGCCACCAGCAGAGGAGGGGGACAGGGGGCTTGGAATGAG. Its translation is CATSRGGGQGAWNE. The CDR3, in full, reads CATSRGGGQGAWNEQFF.

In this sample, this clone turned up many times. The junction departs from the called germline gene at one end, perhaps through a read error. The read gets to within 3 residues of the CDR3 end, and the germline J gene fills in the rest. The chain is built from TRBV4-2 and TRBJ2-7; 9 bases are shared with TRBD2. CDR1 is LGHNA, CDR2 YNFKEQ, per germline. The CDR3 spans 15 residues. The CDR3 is CASSQDGGRVYEQYF. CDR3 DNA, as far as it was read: TGCGCCAGCAGCCAAGATGGCGGGAGGGTATACGAG.

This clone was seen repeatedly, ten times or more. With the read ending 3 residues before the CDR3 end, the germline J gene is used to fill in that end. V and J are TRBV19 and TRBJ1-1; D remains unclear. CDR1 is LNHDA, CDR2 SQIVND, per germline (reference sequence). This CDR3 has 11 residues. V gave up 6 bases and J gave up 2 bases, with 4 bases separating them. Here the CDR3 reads CASSLNTEAFF. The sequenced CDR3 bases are TGTGCCAGTAGCCTAAACACTGAA.

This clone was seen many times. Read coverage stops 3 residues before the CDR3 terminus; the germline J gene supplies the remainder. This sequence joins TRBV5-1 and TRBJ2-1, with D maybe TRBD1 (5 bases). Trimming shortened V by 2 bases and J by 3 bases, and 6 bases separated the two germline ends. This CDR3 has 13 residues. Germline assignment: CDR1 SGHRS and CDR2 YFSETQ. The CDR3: CASSLDSYNEQFF. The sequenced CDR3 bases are TGCGCCAGCAGCTTAGACAGCTACAATGAG.

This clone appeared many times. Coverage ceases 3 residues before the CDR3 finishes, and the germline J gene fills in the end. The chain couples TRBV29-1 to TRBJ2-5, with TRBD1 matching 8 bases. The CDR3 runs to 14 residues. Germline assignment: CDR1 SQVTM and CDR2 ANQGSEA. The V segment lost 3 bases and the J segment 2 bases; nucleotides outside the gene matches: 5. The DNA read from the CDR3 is TGCAGCGTTGAGCAAACAGGGGGACAAGAGACC. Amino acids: CSVEQTGGQET. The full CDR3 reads CSVEQTGGQETQYF.

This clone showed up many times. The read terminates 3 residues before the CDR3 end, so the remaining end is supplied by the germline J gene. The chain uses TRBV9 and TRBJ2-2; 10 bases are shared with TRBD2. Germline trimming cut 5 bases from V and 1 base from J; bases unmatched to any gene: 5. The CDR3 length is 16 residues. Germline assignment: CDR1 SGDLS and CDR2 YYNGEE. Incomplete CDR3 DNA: TGTGCCAGCAGTCCAAGGACTAGCGGGAACACCGGGGAG. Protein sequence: CASSPRTSGNTGE. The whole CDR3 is CASSPRTSGNTGELFF.

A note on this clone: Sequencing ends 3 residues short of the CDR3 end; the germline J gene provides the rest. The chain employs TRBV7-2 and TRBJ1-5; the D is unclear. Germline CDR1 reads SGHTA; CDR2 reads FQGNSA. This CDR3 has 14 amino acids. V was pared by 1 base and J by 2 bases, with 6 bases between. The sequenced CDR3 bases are TGTGCCAGCAGCTTAGACTCCGGCAATCAGCCC. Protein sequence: CASSLDSGNQP. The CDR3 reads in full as CASSLDSGNQPQHF.

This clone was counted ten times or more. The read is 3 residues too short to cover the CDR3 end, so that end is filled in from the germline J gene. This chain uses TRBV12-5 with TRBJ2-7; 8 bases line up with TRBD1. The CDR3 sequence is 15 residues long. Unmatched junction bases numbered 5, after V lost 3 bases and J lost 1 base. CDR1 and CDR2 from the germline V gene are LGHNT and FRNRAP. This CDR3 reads CASGFRDRYSYEQYF. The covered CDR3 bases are TGTGCTAGTGGTTTCCGGGACAGGTATTCCTACGAG.

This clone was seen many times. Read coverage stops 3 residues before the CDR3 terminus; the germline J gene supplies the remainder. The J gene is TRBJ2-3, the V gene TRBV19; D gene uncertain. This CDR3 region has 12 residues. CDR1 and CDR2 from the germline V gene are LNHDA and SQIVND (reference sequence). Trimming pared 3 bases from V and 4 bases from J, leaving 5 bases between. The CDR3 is CASSIPSDTQYF. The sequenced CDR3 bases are TGTGCCAGTAGTATCCCCTCAGATACG.

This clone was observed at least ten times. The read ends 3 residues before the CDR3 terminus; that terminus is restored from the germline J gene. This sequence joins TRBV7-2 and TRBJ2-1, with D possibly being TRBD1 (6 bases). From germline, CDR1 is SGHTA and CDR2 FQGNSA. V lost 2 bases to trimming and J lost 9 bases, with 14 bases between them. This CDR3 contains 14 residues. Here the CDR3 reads CASSLTQGRAEQFF. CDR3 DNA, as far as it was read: TGTGCCAGCAGCTTAACCCAGGGGCGAGCTGAG.

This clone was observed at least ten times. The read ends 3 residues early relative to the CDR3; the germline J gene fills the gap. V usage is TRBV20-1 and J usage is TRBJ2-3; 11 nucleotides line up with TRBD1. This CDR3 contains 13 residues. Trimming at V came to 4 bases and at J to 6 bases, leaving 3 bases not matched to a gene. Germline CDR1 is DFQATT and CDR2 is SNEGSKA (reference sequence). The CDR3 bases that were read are TGCAGTGCTATAGGACAGGGGGCGGATACG. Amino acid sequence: CSAIGQGADT. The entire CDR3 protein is CSAIGQGADTQYF.

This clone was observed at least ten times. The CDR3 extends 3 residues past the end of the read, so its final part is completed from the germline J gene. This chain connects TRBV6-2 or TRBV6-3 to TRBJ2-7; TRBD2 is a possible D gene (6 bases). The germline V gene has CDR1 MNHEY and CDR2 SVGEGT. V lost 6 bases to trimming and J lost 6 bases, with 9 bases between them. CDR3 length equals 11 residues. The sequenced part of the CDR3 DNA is TGTGCCAGCAGACTAGCTCGCGAG. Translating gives CASRLARE. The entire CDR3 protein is CASRLAREQYF.

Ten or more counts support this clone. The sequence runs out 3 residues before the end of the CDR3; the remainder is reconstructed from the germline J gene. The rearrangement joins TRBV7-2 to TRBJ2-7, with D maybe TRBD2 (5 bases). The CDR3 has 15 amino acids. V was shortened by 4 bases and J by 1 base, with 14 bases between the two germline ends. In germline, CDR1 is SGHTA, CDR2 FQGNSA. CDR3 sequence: CASSSQRGSSYEQYF. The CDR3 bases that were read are TGTGCCAGCAGCTCCCAACGGGGTTCTTCCTACGAG.

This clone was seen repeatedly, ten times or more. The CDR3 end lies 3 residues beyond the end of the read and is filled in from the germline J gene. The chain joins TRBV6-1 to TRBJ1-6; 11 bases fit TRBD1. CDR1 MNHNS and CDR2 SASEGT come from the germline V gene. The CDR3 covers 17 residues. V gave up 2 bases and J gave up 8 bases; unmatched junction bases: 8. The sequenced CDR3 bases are TGTGCCAGCAGTGAACCTGCGGGGGGACAGGGGGATTCACCC. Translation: CASSEPAGGQGDSP. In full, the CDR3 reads CASSEPAGGQGDSPLHF.

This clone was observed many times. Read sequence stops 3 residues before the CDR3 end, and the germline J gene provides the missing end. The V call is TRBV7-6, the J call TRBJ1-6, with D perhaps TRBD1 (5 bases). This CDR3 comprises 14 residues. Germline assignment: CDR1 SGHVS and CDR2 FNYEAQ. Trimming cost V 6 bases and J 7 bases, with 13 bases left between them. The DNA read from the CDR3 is TGTGCCAGCAGGGTCGGGGGGATCAATTCACCC. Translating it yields CASRVGGINSP. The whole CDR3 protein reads CASRVGGINSPLHF.

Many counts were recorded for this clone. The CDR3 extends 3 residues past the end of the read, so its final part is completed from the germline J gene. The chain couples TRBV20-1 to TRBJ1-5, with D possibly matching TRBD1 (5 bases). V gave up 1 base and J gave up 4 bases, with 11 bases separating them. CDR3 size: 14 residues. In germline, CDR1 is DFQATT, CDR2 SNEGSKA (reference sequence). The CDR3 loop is CSARAGRENQPQHF. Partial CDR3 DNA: TGCAGTGCTAGAGCGGGCAGGGAGAATCAGCCC.

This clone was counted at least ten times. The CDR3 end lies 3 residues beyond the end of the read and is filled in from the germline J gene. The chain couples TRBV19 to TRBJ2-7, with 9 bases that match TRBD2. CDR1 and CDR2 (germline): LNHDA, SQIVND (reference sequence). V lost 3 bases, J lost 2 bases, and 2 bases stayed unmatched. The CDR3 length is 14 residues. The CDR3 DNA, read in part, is TGTGCCAGTAGTATTTCTAGCGGGGCCTACGAG. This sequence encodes CASSISSGAYE. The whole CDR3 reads CASSISSGAYEQYF.

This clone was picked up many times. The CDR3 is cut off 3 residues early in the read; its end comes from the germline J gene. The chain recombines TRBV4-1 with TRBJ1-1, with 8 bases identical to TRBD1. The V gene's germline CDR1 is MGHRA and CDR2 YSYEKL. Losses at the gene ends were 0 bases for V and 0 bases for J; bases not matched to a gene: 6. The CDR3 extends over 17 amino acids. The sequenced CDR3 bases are TGCGCCAGCAGCCAAGATGGCACAGGGGGTTTGAACACTGAA. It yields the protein CASSQDGTGGLNTE. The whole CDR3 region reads CASSQDGTGGLNTEAFF.

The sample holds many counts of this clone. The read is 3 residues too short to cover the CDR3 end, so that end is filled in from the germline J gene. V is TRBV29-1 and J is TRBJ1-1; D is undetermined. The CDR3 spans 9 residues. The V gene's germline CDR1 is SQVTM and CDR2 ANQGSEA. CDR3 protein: CSVEDVAFF. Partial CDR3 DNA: TGCAGCGTTGAAGACGTA. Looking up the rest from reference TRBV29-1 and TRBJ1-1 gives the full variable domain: SAVISQKPSRDICQRGTSLTIQCQVDSQVTMMFWYRQQPGQSLTLIATANQGSEATYESGFVIDKFPISRPNLTFSTLTVSNMSPEDSSIYLCSVEDVAFFGQGTRLTVV.

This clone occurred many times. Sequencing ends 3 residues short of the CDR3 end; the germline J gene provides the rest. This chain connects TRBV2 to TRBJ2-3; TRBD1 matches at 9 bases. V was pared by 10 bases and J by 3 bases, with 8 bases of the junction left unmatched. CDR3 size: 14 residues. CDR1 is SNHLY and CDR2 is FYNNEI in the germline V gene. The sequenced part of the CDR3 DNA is TGTGCCATTCACAGACAGGGGGAGACAGATACG. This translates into CAIHRQGETDT. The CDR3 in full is CAIHRQGETDTQYF.

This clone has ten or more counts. CDR3 bases read: TGTGCCATCAGTATCGGACAGGGGGCTTCTGATCGTGGC. Encoded protein: CAISIGQGASDRG. The complete CDR3 sequence is CAISIGQGASDRGYTF. The J gene is TRBJ1-2, the V gene TRBV10-3; TRBD1 matches 11 bases. The read is 3 residues too short to cover the CDR3 end, so that end is filled in from the germline J gene. V lost 5 bases, J lost 7 bases, and 12 bases stayed unmatched. Germline CDR1 and CDR2: ENHRY and SYGVKD. This CDR3 comprises 16 residues.

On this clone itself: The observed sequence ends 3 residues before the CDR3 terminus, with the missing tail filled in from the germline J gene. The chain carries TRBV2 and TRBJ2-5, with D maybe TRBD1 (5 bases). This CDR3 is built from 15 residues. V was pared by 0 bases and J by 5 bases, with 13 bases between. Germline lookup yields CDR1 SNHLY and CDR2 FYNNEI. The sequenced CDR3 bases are TGTGCCAGCAGTGAAGCAGCAGGACAAAGGGAGACC. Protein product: CASSEAAGQRET. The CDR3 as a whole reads CASSEAAGQRETQYF.

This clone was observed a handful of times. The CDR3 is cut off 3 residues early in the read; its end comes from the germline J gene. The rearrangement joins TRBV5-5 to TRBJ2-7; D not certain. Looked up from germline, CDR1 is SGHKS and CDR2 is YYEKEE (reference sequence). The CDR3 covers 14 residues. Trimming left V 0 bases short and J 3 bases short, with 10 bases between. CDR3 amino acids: CASSLADMDYEQYF. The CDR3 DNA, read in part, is TGTGCCAGCAGCTTGGCCGACATGGACTACGAG.

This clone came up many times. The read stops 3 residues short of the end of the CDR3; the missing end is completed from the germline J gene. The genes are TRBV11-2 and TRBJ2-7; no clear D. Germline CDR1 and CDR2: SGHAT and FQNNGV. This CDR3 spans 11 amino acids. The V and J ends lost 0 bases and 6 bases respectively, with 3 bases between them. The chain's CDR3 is CASSLEAEQYF. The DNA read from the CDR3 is TGTGCCAGCAGCTTAGAGGCCGAG.